Following are 8 T cell receptor beta chains from one sample sequenced in a study of cytomegalovirus exposure and HLA in healthy donors. Profiling relied on immunoSEQ multiplex PCR, and the TCRdb table lists in-frame clones only, not all of them. The sample shows a few hundred thousand clones, around 90% of them seen only once. The specimen sequenced was PBMCs. These receptors came from a woman under 30 in good health and CMV-seronegative.

This chain joins TRBV7-8 and TRBJ2-2; 7 bases are a match to TRBD1. V lost 6 bases to trimming and J lost 4 bases; unmatched junction nucleotides: 14. This CDR3 has 17 residues. Per germline, CDR1 SGHVS and CDR2 FQNEAQ. The CDR3 protein is CASSWTGVSSGTGELFF. The CDR3, as DNA: TGTGCCAGCAGTTGGACAGGTGTGAGCTCGGGCACCGGGGAGCTGTTTTTT.

This clone turned up a few times. This chain joins TRBV28 and TRBJ1-2; no clear D. The length of the CDR3 is 15 residues. Trimming removed 8 bases at V and 4 bases at J, with 20 bases between. Germline CDR1 MDHEN, CDR2 SYDVKM. This CDR3 is CASSLGREPSYGYTF. Written as DNA, the CDR3 is TGTGCCAGCTCCCTGGGGAGGGAGCCCTCCTATGGCTACACCTTC.

The rearrangement links TRBV12-5 to TRBJ2-2; TRBD1 agrees at 7 bases. The V gene's germline CDR1 is LGHNT and CDR2 FRNRAP. There are 17 residues in the CDR3. The V segment lost 0 bases and the J segment 4 bases; nucleotides outside the gene matches: 8. In DNA form, the CDR3 reads TGTGCTAGTGGTTTGGTTTATGGACAGGTCTTCACCGGGGAGCTGTTTTTT. Residues: CASGLVYGQVFTGELFF.

V is TRBV28 and J is TRBJ1-5, with D perhaps TRBD1 (5 bases). The V end was cut by 11 bases, the J end by 1 base, with 9 bases between. Germline lookup yields CDR1 MDHEN and CDR2 SYDVKM. The CDR3 runs 12 residues. Here the CDR3 reads CAGRTSNQPQHF. CDR3 coding DNA: TGTGCCGGACGGACAAGCAATCAGCCCCAGCATTTT.

The chain employs TRBV28 and TRBJ2-2; 8 bases are shared with TRBD1. There are 14 residues in the CDR3. Germline CDR1 reads MDHEN; CDR2 reads SYDVKM. The ends lost 4 bases at V and 5 bases at J; junction bases unmatched: 3. The CDR3 sequence: CASSWTGPTGELFF. In nucleotides, the CDR3 is TGTGCCAGCAGTTGGACAGGGCCAACCGGGGAGCTGTTTTTT.

The chain employs TRBV4-1 and TRBJ2-7, with D perhaps TRBD1 (5 bases). The CDR3 spans 15 residues. V was pared by 0 bases and J by 7 bases, with 16 bases between. Germline V gene lookup returns CDR1 MGHRA and CDR2 YSYEKL. The CDR3 here is CASSQDVGAGEEQYF. The CDR3 region has the DNA TGCGCCAGCAGCCAAGATGTAGGGGCTGGAGAGGAGCAGTACTTC.

For the CDR3, the DNA is TGTGCCAGCAGTCCCGGGACTAGTTGGGCCACAGATACGCAGTATTTT. Protein: CASSPGTSWATDTQYF. The rearrangement joins TRBV27 to TRBJ2-3, with TRBD2 matching over 8 bases. V was clipped by 5 bases and J by 2 bases; unmatched bases: 9. The CDR3 covers 16 residues. The germline CDR1 and CDR2 sequences are MNHEY and SMNVEV (reference sequence).

This sequence joins TRBV9 and TRBJ1-5; D not resolved. Trimming removed 7 bases from V and 0 bases from J, with 14 bases in between. The germline V gene encodes CDR1 SGDLS and CDR2 YYNGEE. This CDR3 is 15 amino acids long. CDR3 sequence reads: CASGEGIHSNQPQHF. In DNA form, the CDR3 reads TGTGCCAGCGGGGAGGGAATACATAGCAATCAGCCCCAGCATTTT. The full variable domain, completed using reference TRBV9 and TRBJ1-5, is DSGVTQTPKHLITATGQRVTLRCSPRSGDLSVYWYQQSLDQGLQFLIQYYNGEERAKGNILERFSAQQFPDLHSELNLSSLELGDSALYFCASGEGIHSNQPQHFGDGTRLSIL.